This T cell receptor beta chain was sequenced for a study of T cell changes during pregnancy in multiple sclerosis. Repertoires were generated with immunoSEQ multiplex PCR, while TCRdb's copy carries only in-frame clones and drops some. The sample lists over 55,000 clones; approximately 92% were seen once. Sample: peripheral blood, taken in the first trimester of pregnancy. This TCR derives from a female donor with multiple sclerosis, enrolled in a pregnancy study.

This CDR3 reads CASSSGGRGNTEAFF. CDR3 sequence (DNA): TGTGCCAGCAGCTCGGGGGGAAGGGGGAACACTGAAGCTTTCTTT. The chain couples TRBV5-4 to TRBJ1-1, with D perhaps matching TRBD1 (5 bases). The CDR3 contains 15 residues. Trimming stripped 3 bases from V and 1 base from J, with 13 bases between. Per the germline V gene, CDR1 is SGHNT and CDR2 is YYREEE (reference sequence).